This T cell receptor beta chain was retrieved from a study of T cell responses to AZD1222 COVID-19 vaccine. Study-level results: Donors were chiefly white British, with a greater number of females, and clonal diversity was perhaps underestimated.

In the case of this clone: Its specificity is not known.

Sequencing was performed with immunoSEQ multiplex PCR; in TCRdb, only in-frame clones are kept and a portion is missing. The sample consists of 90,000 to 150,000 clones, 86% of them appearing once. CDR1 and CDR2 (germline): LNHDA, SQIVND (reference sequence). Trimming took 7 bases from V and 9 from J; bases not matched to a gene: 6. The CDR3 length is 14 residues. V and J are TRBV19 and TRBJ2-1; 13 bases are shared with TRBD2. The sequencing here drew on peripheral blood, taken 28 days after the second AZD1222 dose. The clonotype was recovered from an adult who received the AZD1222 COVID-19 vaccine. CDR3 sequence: CASTKLAGGPEQFF. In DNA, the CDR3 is TGTGCCAGTACCAAACTAGCGGGGGGGCCTGAGCAGTTCTTC.